The 19 T cell receptor beta chains listed next were all sequenced from one sample in a study of T cell responses to AZD1222 COVID-19 vaccine. The method was immunoSEQ multiplex PCR; TCRdb's version includes in-frame clones alone and lacks a portion of them. The sample includes 150,000 to 200,000 clones, 80% to 90% of them seen just once. The source was peripheral blood, collected on day 0 of MenACWY control vaccination. The origin of the receptors is an adult in good health.

The chain links TRBV9 to TRBJ2-1; D perhaps matches TRBD1 (6 bases). The V gene's germline CDR1 is SGDLS and CDR2 YYNGEE. CDR3 size: 16 residues. Trimming shortened V by 1 base and J by 0 bases, and 11 bases separated the two germline ends. In nucleotides, the CDR3 is TGTGCCAGCAGCGTAAAGGGGGACGTCTCCTACAATGAGCAGTTCTTC. This codes for CASSVKGDVSYNEQFF.

This chain links TRBV19 with TRBJ1-2; the D is unclear. The CDR3 is made up of 12 amino acids. With 8 bases removed from V and 6 bases from J, the gap between germline ends came to 13 bases. Germline CDR1 reads LNHDA; CDR2 reads SQIVND (reference sequence). DNA for the CDR3: TGTGCCAGTTCGACAAGAGGACATGGCTACACCTTC. As protein: CASSTRGHGYTF.

The rearrangement uses TRBV28 and TRBJ2-7, with 7 bases matching TRBD1. The V segment lost 6 bases and the J segment 3 bases; nucleotides outside the gene matches: 8. The CDR3 is 14 amino acids. CDR1 MDHEN and CDR2 SYDVKM come from the germline V gene. The CDR3 loop is CASSARTGVYEQYF. In nucleotides, the CDR3 is TGTGCCAGCAGCGCGCGGACAGGAGTCTACGAGCAGTACTTC.

The gene calls are TRBV28 and TRBJ2-2; D may be TRBD1 (5 bases). The germline gives CDR1 MDHEN, CDR2 SYDVKM. The CDR3 covers 14 residues. V lost 2 bases, J lost 5 bases, and 9 bases lay in between. The CDR3 DNA reads as TGTGCCAGCAGTTTACAGGGTTGGACCGGGGAGCTGTTTTTT. Protein product: CASSLQGWTGELFF.

The chain carries TRBV5-1 and TRBJ2-7; D uncertain. The CDR3 covers 14 residues. The V and J ends lost 4 bases and 2 bases respectively, with 13 bases between them. Per germline, CDR1 SGHRS and CDR2 YFSETQ. The CDR3 DNA reads TGCGCCAGCAGCCCGGACGCGGCCGCCTACGAGCAGTACTTC. Encoded protein: CASSPDAAAYEQYF.

CDR3 nucleotides: TGCGCCAGCAGCCAAGATCAAGGGACCCCCACTGAAGCTTTCTTT. Translating it yields CASSQDQGTPTEAFF. The rearrangement uses TRBV4-3 and TRBJ1-1; the D gene is possibly TRBD1 (5 bases). V shed 0 bases and J shed 4 bases, with 12 bases lying between them. The CDR3 has 15 residues. Germline values: CDR1 LGHNA, CDR2 YSLEER.

V is TRBV28 and J is TRBJ1-2; D perhaps matches TRBD1 (5 bases). The CDR3 extends over 17 amino acids. Trimming pared 4 bases from V and 0 bases from J, leaving 18 bases between. Looked up from germline, CDR1 is MDHEN and CDR2 is SYDVKM. The CDR3 reads CASSSQPRGWTNYGYTF. The DNA of the CDR3 is TGTGCCAGCAGTTCCCAACCTCGGGGCTGGACTAACTATGGCTACACCTTC.

This chain connects TRBV24-1 to TRBJ1-2; weak D call: TRBD1 (5 bases). The ends were cut back, 0 bases at V and 8 bases at J, with 12 bases in the middle. The CDR3 has 14 residues. From germline, CDR1 is KGHDR and CDR2 SFDVKD. CDR3 sequence (DNA): TGTGCCACCAGTGATTTGTCAGGGATAAGCGGCTACACCTTC. Translation: CATSDLSGISGYTF.

This clone appeared once. The genes are TRBV24-1 and TRBJ2-2, with D unresolved. The V and J ends lost 7 bases and 1 base respectively, with 9 bases between them. This CDR3 comprises 14 residues. CDR1 KGHDR and CDR2 SFDVKD come from the germline V gene. CDR3 protein: CATRAGQNTGELFF. The DNA of the CDR3 is TGTGCCACCAGGGCTGGGCAGAACACCGGGGAGCTGTTTTTT.

This chain uses TRBV11-2 with TRBJ1-2; no clear D. The V end lost 4 bases, the J end lost 3 bases, and 9 bases lay between the germline ends. CDR1 SGHAT and CDR2 FQNNGV come from the germline V gene. The CDR3 totals 13 residues. Written as DNA, the CDR3 is TGTGCCAGCAGCTGGGAAGTTGACTATGGCTACACCTTC. This gives the protein CASSWEVDYGYTF.

The chain combines TRBV3-1 (or the pseudogene TRBV3-2) with TRBJ2-7; 7 bases agree with TRBD2. Germline CDR1 LGHDT, CDR2 YNNKEL (reference sequence). Unmatched junction bases numbered 10, after V lost 2 bases and J lost 0 bases. This CDR3 contains 17 residues. The CDR3 nucleotides read TGTGCCAGCAGCCAACGTAGAATAGCGGGCCCCTCCTACGAGCAGTACTTC. This sequence encodes CASSQRRIAGPSYEQYF.

This clone appeared a few times. This chain links TRBV30 with TRBJ1-2, with 7 bases identical to TRBD1. Germline lookup yields CDR1 GTSNPN and CDR2 SVGIG (reference sequence). CDR3 length equals 13 residues. J lost 8 bases, V lost 0 bases, and 6 bases had no gene match. The CDR3 DNA is TGTGCCTGGAGTGTACAGGGGCCGGTGGGCTACACCTTC. Encoded protein: CAWSVQGPVGYTF.

The CDR3 sequence is CASSSVDRGPPYF. The CDR3 coding sequence is TGTGCCAGCAGTTCAGTGGACAGGGGGCCCCCGTACTTC. V is TRBV28 and J is TRBJ2-7, with 11 bases that match TRBD1. The CDR3 is 13 residues long. V was pared by 4 bases and J by 12 bases, with 8 bases of the junction left unmatched. The germline CDR1 and CDR2 sequences are MDHEN and SYDVKM.

V gene TRBV6-4 combines with J gene TRBJ1-4; D is undetermined. The CDR3 covers 15 residues. Germline CDR1 and CDR2: MRHNA and SNTAGT. Between the trimmed V and J ends, which lost 4 bases and 3 bases, there was a span of 12 bases. The CDR3 nucleotides read TGTGCCAGCAGTGTGTCGGTCGGCTCTAATGAAAAACTGTTTTTT. It codes for CASSVSVGSNEKLFF.

This clone was observed once. The V gene is TRBV19, the J gene TRBJ1-3; TRBD1 might be the D (6 bases). Trimming stripped 4 bases from V and 0 bases from J, with 13 bases between. Looked up from germline, CDR1 is LNHDA and CDR2 is SQIVND (reference sequence). The CDR3 loop spans 16 amino acids. The CDR3 protein is CASSREGQFSGNTIYF. In DNA, the CDR3 is TGTGCCAGTAGTAGAGAAGGACAGTTCTCTGGAAACACCATATATTTT.

The rearrangement uses TRBV6-1 and TRBJ2-7; 10 nucleotides align to TRBD2. The germline V gene encodes CDR1 MNHNS and CDR2 SASEGT. Germline trimming cut 1 base from V and 5 bases from J; bases unmatched to any gene: 17. The length of the CDR3 is 19 residues. This chain's CDR3 is CASSEGDRPWSGRGHEQYF. The CDR3 DNA follows: TGTGCCAGCAGTGAAGGCGACAGGCCGTGGAGCGGGAGGGGCCACGAGCAGTACTTC.

V gene TRBV27 combines with J gene TRBJ2-7; D may be TRBD1 (6 bases). The CDR3 contains 13 residues. The germline CDR1 and CDR2 sequences are MNHEY and SMNVEV (reference sequence). Trimming cost V 6 bases and J 1 base, with 10 bases left between them. CDR3 sequence: CASRGTNSYEQYF. CDR3 DNA: TGTGCCAGCAGGGGGACAAATTCCTACGAGCAGTACTTC.

The chain recombines TRBV5-1 with TRBJ1-4; D uncertain. This CDR3 is built from 14 residues. Germline assignment: CDR1 SGHRS and CDR2 YFSETQ. V was cut by 3 bases and J by 6 bases, with 12 bases left in between. In DNA, the CDR3 is TGCGCCAGCAGCTACTGGGCAGCGGATGAAAAACTGTTTTTT. Protein sequence: CASSYWAADEKLFF.

CDR3 DNA sequence: TGTGCCAGCAGCCCTAACGGGGGCCTTATACCCTACGAGCAGTACTTC. This codes for CASSPNGGLIPYEQYF. The chain has TRBV7-9 and TRBJ2-7, with D possibly being TRBD1 or TRBD2 (6 bases each). The CDR3 is 16 residues long. The germline CDR1 and CDR2 sequences are SEHNR and FQNEAQ (reference sequence). V was trimmed by 5 bases and J by 2 bases, leaving 19 bases between them.